One sample yielded the 17 T cell receptor beta chains listed below, sequenced in a study of T cell responses to AZD1222 COVID-19 vaccine. The method was immunoSEQ multiplex PCR; TCRdb's version includes in-frame clones alone and lacks a portion of them. Of 140,000 to 150,000 clones listed, about 94% are singletons. Here the sequenced sample was peripheral blood, taken on day 0 of AZD1222 vaccination. These receptors all come from an adult in good health.

The chain links TRBV9 to TRBJ2-1, with 8 nucleotides matching TRBD2. Germline-derived CDR1 and CDR2 are SGDLS and YYNGEE. The trim removed 4 bases at V and 8 bases at J, leaving 11 bases unmatched. There are 15 residues in the CDR3. CDR3: CASSPSGRWFHEQFF. In nucleotides, the CDR3 is TGTGCCAGCAGCCCAAGCGGGAGATGGTTCCATGAGCAGTTCTTC.

The rearrangement links TRBV5-1 to TRBJ2-7, with D possibly matching TRBD2 (6 bases). The CDR3 is 15 residues long. V was trimmed by 2 bases and J by 2 bases, leaving 14 bases between them. The germline CDR1 and CDR2 sequences are SGHRS and YFSETQ. The CDR3 bases are TGCGCCAGCAGCTTAGGAGGAGGGGAAGCCTACGAGCAGTACTTC. Its translation is CASSLGGGEAYEQYF.

The V gene is TRBV28, the J gene TRBJ1-2; the D gene is possibly TRBD1 (5 bases). The CDR3 loop spans 13 amino acids. CDR1 MDHEN and CDR2 SYDVKM come from the germline V gene. The V end was cut by 2 bases, the J end by 7 bases, with 11 bases between. In nucleotides, the CDR3 is TGTGCCAGCAGTTTAACCCAGGGAATTGGCTACACCTTC. Translating gives CASSLTQGIGYTF.

This clone came up once. The chain combines TRBV7-8 with TRBJ2-7, with TRBD2 matching over 14 bases. Germline V lookup: CDR1 SGHVS, CDR2 FQNEAQ. The CDR3 covers 17 residues. J was trimmed by 0 bases and V by 5 bases; bases with no gene match: 6. CDR3 bases: TGTGCCAGCAGCCGGGGACTAGCGGGAGCTGTCTCCTACGAGCAGTACTTC. It codes for CASSRGLAGAVSYEQYF.

The sample holds one count of this clone. This chain joins TRBV25-1 and TRBJ2-7; D is undetermined. Germline assignment: CDR1 MGHDK and CDR2 SYGVNS. V dropped 3 bases and J dropped 1 base, with 7 bases sitting between them. This CDR3 is built from 13 residues. The CDR3 bases are TGTGCCAGCAGTGACACCCCATCCTACGAGCAGTACTTC. Its translation: CASSDTPSYEQYF.

This chain connects TRBV7-3 to TRBJ2-2; TRBD2 matches 12 bases. The CDR3 totals 19 residues. V dropped 5 bases and J dropped 4; count of bases not matched to a gene: 14. Germline V CDR1 and CDR2: SGHTA, FQGTGA. CDR3 sequence reads: CASSHPGLAGTRGTGELFF. The CDR3 nucleotides read TGTGCCAGCAGCCATCCGGGACTAGCGGGTACGCGAGGCACCGGGGAGCTGTTTTTT.

V gene TRBV25-1 combines with J gene TRBJ1-6; a weak D match, TRBD1 (5 bases). Trimming shortened V by 8 bases and J by 7 bases, and 6 bases separated the two germline ends. Germline CDR1 reads MGHDK; CDR2 reads SYGVNS. The CDR3 covers 11 residues. The CDR3 sequence is CASRGNSPLHF. DNA for the CDR3: TGTGCCAGCCGGGGGAATTCACCCCTCCACTTT.

The CDR3 DNA sequence: TGTGCCACCAGTGATCGCCAGTATGACACAGATACGCAGTATTTT. It encodes CATSDRQYDTDTQYF. V and J are TRBV24-1 and TRBJ2-3; D unclear. V lost 3 bases, J lost 2 bases, and 11 bases lay in between. The CDR3 runs to 15 residues. Germline-derived CDR1 and CDR2 are KGHDR and SFDVKD.

The chain joins TRBV30 to TRBJ1-2; 7 positions agree with TRBD1. With V trimmed by 0 bases and J by 5 bases, 9 bases remained unmatched. The CDR3 extends over 15 amino acids. The germline V gene encodes CDR1 GTSNPN and CDR2 SVGIG (reference sequence). The CDR3 coding sequence is TGTGCCTGGAGTGTAGCAGGCAGGGGGTCTTATGGCTACACCTTC. It encodes CAWSVAGRGSYGYTF. Variable domain in full (rest from reference TRBV30 and TRBJ1-2): SQTIHQWPATLVQPVGSPLSLECTVEGTSNPNLYWYRQAAGRGLQLLFYSVGIGQISSEVPQNLSASRPQDRQFILSSKKLLLSDSGFYLCAWSVAGRGSYGYTFGSGTRLTVV.

The CDR3 is CASSTGTGELETQYF. Here the CDR3 DNA reads TGTGCCAGCAGCACCGGGACAGGGGAATTGGAGACCCAGTACTTC. V gene TRBV11-3 combines with J gene TRBJ2-5; 10 nucleotides match TRBD1. CDR1 is SGHNT and CDR2 is YENEEA in the germline V gene. This CDR3 is 15 amino acids long. The J segment lost 5 bases and the V segment lost 5 bases, leaving 8 bases of the junction unmatched.

The chain joins TRBV5-1 to TRBJ2-2, with TRBD2 matching over 8 bases. The V gene end was trimmed by 1 base and the J gene end by 2 bases; junction bases not matched to a gene: 4. The CDR3 is 16 residues long. CDR1 is SGHRS and CDR2 is YFSETQ in the germline V gene. As DNA, the CDR3 is TGCGCCAGCAGCTTGAGTAGCGGGGTTAACACCGGGGAGCTGTTTTTT. Its translation is CASSLSSGVNTGELFF.

V is TRBV15 and J is TRBJ2-1, with unresolved D. Trimming removed 0 bases from V and 7 bases from J, with 13 bases in between. The CDR3 contains 15 residues. Germline CDR1 is LNHNV and CDR2 is YYDKDF (reference sequence). The CDR3 region is CATSRDLATGNEQFF. The CDR3 DNA follows: TGTGCCACCAGCAGAGATTTGGCCACCGGGAATGAGCAGTTCTTC.

This rearrangement joins TRBV5-1 to TRBJ2-5; D not certain. The CDR3 is 14 residues long. V lost 0 bases, J lost 5 bases, and 11 bases lay in between. Germline CDR1 SGHRS, CDR2 YFSETQ. CDR3 in DNA: TGCGCCAGCAGCTTGGGAGTTACGGAGGAGACCCAGTACTTC. It specifies CASSLGVTEETQYF.

V is TRBV10-3 and J is TRBJ2-7; TRBD1 matches at 10 bases. The CDR3 extends over 14 amino acids. The trim removed 2 bases at V and 6 bases at J, leaving 4 bases unmatched. Germline lookup yields CDR1 ENHRY and CDR2 SYGVKD. The CDR3 sequence: CAISEVTGGFEQYF. The CDR3 DNA reads TGTGCCATCAGTGAGGTGACAGGGGGCTTCGAGCAGTACTTC.

V gene TRBV4-1 combines with J gene TRBJ2-5, with TRBD2 matching 12 bases. V was pared by 0 bases and J by 5 bases, with 10 bases of the junction left unmatched. From germline, CDR1 is MGHRA and CDR2 YSYEKL. The CDR3 is 18 residues long. The chain's CDR3 is CASSQDRPPSGRVETQYF. The DNA of the CDR3 is TGCGCCAGCAGCCAAGATCGGCCCCCTAGCGGGAGGGTGGAGACCCAGTACTTC.

The chain recombines TRBV30 with TRBJ2-1; D possibly matches TRBD1 or TRBD2 (5 bases each). Trimming pared 1 base from V and 5 bases from J, leaving 9 bases between. This CDR3 comprises 13 residues. The germline CDR1 and CDR2 sequences are GTSNPN and SVGIG (reference sequence). The CDR3 DNA reads TGTGCCTGGAGTGCGGGGCGGGACAATGAGCAGTTCTTC. It yields the protein CAWSAGRDNEQFF.

The chain joins TRBV7-8 to TRBJ2-2; 12 bases line up with TRBD2. Germline CDR1 is SGHVS and CDR2 is FQNEAQ. The CDR3 runs 16 residues. The ends lost 6 bases at V and 5 bases at J; junction bases unmatched: 7. The CDR3 protein is CASSDRLAGVTGELFF. The CDR3 DNA is TGTGCCAGCAGTGATCGACTAGCGGGAGTAACCGGGGAGCTGTTTTTT.